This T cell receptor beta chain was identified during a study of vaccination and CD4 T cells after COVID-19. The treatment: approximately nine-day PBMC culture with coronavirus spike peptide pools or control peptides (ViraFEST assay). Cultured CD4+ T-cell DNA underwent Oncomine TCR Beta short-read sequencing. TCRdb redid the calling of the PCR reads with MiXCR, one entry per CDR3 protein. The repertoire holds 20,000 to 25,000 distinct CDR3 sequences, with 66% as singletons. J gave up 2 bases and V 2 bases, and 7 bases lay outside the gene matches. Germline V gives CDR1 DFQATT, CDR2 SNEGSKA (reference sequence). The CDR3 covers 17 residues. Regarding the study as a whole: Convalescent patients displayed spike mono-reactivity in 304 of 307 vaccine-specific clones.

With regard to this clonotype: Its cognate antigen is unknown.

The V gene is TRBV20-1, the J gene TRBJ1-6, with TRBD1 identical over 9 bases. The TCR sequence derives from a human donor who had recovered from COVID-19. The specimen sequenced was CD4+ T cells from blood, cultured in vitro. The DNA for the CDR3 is TGCAGTGCTAGACTTTGGACAGGGGTCCCCTATAATTCACCCCTCCACTTT. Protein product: CSARLWTGVPYNSPLHF.